This section outlines one TCR beta chain sequence together with its context. This table comes from immunoSEQ multiplex PCR, and its TCRdb copy is limited to in-frame clones, with some not included. The sample gives fewer than 400,000 clones, over 75% of which show up once; around 0.96% is in the top ten. This CDR3 is 16 amino acids long. CDR1 SGHVS and CDR2 FNYEAQ come from the germline V gene. V lost 5 bases, J lost 2 bases, and 4 bases stayed unmatched. This record comes from a study of cytomegalovirus exposure and HLA in healthy donors. The material sequenced was PBMCs. The TCR originated in a man younger than 45 in good health and CMV-seronegative. The V and J genes are TRBV7-6 and TRBJ2-3, with 13 positions matching TRBD2. CDR3 in amino acids: CASSVGTSGVTDTQYF. The CDR3, as DNA: TGTGCCAGCAGCGTAGGGACTAGCGGGGTCACAGATACGCAGTATTTT.